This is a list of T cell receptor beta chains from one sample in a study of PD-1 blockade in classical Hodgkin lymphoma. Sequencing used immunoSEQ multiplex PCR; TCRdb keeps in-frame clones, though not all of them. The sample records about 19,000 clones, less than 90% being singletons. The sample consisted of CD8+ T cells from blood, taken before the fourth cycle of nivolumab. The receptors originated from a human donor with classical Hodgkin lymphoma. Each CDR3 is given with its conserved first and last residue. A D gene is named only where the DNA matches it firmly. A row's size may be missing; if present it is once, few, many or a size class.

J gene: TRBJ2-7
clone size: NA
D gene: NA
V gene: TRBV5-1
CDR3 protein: CASSLEGLQYF
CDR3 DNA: TGCGCCAGCAGCTTGGAAGGACTACAGTACTTC

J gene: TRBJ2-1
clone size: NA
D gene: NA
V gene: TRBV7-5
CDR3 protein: CARSFGDWRGGPAYNEQFF
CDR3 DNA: TGTGCCAGAAGCTTCGGGGACTGGCGGGGCGGGCCCGCCTACAATGAGCAGTTCTTC

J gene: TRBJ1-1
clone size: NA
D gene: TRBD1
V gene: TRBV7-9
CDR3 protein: CASSLHTGGTEAFF
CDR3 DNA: TGTGCCAGCAGCTTACATACAGGGGGCACTGAAGCTTTCTTT

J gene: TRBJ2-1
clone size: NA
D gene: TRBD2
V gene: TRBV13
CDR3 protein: CASSLGLGLASYNEQFF
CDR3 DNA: TGTGCCAGCAGCTTAGGCCTGGGACTAGCGAGCTACAATGAGCAGTTCTTC

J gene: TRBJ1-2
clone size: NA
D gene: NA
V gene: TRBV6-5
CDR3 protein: CASSYSYRTLDYGYTF
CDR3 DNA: TGTGCCAGCAGTTACTCTTACAGGACTCTGGACTATGGCTACACCTTC

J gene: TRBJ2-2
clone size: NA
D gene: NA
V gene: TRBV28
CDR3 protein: CASRTRGTGELFF
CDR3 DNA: TGTGCCAGCAGGACCCGGGGCACCGGGGAGCTGTTTTTT

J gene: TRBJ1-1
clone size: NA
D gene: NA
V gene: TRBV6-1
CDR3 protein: CASSEEGGLRLNTEAFF
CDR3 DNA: TGTGCCAGCAGTGAAGAGGGGGGGCTTAGATTGAACACTGAAGCTTTCTTT

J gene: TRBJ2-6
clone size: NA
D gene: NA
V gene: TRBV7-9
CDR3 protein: CASNMVNSGANVLTF
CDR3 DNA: TGTGCCAGCAATATGGTAAACTCTGGGGCCAACGTCCTGACTTTC

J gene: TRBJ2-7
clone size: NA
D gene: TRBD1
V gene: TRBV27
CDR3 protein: CASSFFGDRADEQYF
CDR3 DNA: TGTGCCAGCAGTTTTTTCGGGGACAGGGCCGACGAGCAGTACTTC

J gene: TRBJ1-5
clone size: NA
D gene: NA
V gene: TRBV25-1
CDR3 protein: CASSGGWDSNQPQHF
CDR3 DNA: TGTGCCAGCAGTGGGGGTTGGGATAGCAATCAGCCCCAGCATTTT

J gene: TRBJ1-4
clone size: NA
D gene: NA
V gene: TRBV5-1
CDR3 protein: CASSLGGNRVSNEKLFF
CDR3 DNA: TGCGCCAGCAGCTTGGGGGGAAACAGGGTATCAAATGAAAAACTGTTTTTT

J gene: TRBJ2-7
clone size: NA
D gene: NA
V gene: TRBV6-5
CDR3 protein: CASSYPGPVSYEQYF
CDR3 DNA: TGTGCCAGCAGTTATCCGGGACCGGTCTCCTACGAGCAGTACTTC

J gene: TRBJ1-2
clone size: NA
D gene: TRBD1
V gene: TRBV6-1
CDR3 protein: CASSEGRDRRYGYTF
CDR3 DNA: TGTGCCAGCAGTGAAGGCCGGGACAGGCGGTATGGCTACACCTTC

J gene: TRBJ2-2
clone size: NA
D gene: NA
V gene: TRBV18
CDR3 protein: CASSPGTNTGELFF
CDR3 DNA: TGTGCCAGCTCACCAGGCACTAACACCGGGGAGCTGTTTTTT

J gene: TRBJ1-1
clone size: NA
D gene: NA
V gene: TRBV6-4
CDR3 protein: CASSDRGGRAEAFF
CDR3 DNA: TGTGCCAGCAGTGACAGGGGAGGGAGAGCTGAAGCTTTCTTT

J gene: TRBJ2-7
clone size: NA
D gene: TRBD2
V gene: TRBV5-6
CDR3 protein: CASTGLAGVYEQYF
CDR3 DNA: TGTGCCAGCACCGGGCTAGCGGGAGTCTACGAGCAGTACTTC

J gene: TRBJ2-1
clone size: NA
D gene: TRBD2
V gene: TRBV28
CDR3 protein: CASSHPVGTSDNEQFF
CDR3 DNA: TGTGCCAGCAGCCACCCTGTGGGGACTAGCGACAATGAGCAGTTCTTC

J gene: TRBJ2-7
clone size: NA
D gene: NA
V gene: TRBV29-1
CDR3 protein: CSVWYREGQYF
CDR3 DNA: TGCAGCGTTTGGTACAGGGAAGGGCAGTACTTC

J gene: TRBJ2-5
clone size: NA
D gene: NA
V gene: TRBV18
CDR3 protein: CASSGQGGETQYF
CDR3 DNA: TGTGCCAGCTCCGGACAGGGAGGGGAGACCCAGTACTTC

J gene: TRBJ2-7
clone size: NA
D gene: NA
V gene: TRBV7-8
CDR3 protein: CASSSTVGRYEQYF
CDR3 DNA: TGTGCCAGCAGCTCCACCGTTGGACGATACGAGCAGTACTTC

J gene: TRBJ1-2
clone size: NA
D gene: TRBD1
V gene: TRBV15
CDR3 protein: CATSRDLGQGARYGYTF
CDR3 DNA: TGTGCCACCAGCAGAGATTTGGGACAGGGGGCGAGGTATGGCTACACCTTC

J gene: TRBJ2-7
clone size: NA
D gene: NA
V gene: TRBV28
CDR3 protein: CASSLWGDTLYEQYF
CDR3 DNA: TGTGCCAGCAGTTTGTGGGGGGACACTCTCTACGAGCAGTACTTC

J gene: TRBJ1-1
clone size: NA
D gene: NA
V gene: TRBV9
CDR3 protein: CASSVDRVGTEAFF
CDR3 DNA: TGTGCCAGCAGCGTAGACAGGGTAGGCACTGAAGCTTTCTTT

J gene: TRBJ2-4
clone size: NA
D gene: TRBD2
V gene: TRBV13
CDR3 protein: CASSLEGLAGRVQYF
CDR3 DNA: TGTGCCAGCAGCTTAGAGGGGCTAGCGGGCAGGGTTCAGTACTTC

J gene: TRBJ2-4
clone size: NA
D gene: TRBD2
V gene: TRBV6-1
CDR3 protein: CASSDLAALAGGDIQYF
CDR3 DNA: TGTGCCAGCAGTGATCTGGCCGCCCTAGCGGGAGGGGACATTCAGTACTTC

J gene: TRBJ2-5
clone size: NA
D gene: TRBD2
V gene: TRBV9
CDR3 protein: CASSVGLGSLAGVTRETQYF
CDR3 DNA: TGTGCCAGCAGCGTAGGTCTTGGGAGCCTAGCGGGAGTGACAAGGGAGACCCAGTACTTC

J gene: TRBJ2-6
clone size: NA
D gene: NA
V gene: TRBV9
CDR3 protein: CASSVALSGANVLTF
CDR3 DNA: TGTGCCAGCAGCGTAGCCCTTTCTGGGGCCAACGTCCTGACTTTC

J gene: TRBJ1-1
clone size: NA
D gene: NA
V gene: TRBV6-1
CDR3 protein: CASSEWWVSGTEAFF
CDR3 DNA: TGTGCCAGCAGTGAATGGTGGGTTTCGGGCACTGAAGCTTTCTTT

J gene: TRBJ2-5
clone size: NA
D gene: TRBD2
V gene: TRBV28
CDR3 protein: CASSLDPRLAGEETQYF
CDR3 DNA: TGTGCCAGCAGTTTAGACCCCCGACTAGCGGGAGAAGAGACCCAGTACTTC

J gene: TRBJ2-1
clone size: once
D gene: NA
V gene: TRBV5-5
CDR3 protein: CASSLRASIDEQFF
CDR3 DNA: TGTGCCAGCAGCCTTCGGGCTAGCATCGATGAGCAGTTCTTC

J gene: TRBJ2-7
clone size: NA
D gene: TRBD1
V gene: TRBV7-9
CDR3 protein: CATGTVGSYEQYF
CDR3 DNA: TGTGCCACCGGGACAGTTGGCTCCTACGAGCAGTACTTC

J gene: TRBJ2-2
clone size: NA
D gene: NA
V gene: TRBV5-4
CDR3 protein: CASSFGGELFF
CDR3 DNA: TGTGCCAGCAGCTTTGGAGGGGAGCTGTTTTTT

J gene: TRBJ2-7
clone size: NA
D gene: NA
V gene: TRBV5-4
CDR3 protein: CASSPGTPSGEYF
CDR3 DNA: TGTGCCAGCAGCCCCGGGACTCCGTCTGGGGAGTACTTC

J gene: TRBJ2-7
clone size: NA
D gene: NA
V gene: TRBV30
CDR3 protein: CAWMGQGVLYEQYF
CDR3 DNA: TGTGCCTGGATGGGGCAGGGAGTTCTGTACGAGCAGTACTTC

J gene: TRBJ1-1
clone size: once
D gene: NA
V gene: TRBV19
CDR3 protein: CASTYTLANTEAFF
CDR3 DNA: TGTGCCAGTACTTATACCCTCGCGAACACTGAAGCTTTCTTT

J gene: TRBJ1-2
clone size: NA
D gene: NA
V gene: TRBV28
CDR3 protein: CASHPTNNYGYTF
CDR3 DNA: TGTGCCAGTCACCCGACGAATAACTATGGCTACACCTTC

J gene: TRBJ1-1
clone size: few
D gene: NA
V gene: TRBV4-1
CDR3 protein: CASSPRRGTEAFF
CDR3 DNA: TGCGCCAGCAGCCCACGACGGGGCACTGAAGCTTTCTTT

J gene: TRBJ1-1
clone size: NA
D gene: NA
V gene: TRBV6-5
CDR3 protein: CASSYYPGVDTEAFF
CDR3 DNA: TGTGCCAGCAGTTACTATCCGGGGGTGGACACTGAAGCTTTCTTT

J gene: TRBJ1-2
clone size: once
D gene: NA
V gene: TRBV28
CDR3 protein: CASTVETQRNYGYTF
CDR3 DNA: TGTGCCAGCACCGTCGAGACACAGAGGAACTATGGCTACACCTTC

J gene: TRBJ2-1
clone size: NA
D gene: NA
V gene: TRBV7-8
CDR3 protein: CASSAEIWKLGNEQFF
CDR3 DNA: TGTGCCAGCAGCGCAGAGATTTGGAAATTGGGGAATGAGCAGTTCTTC